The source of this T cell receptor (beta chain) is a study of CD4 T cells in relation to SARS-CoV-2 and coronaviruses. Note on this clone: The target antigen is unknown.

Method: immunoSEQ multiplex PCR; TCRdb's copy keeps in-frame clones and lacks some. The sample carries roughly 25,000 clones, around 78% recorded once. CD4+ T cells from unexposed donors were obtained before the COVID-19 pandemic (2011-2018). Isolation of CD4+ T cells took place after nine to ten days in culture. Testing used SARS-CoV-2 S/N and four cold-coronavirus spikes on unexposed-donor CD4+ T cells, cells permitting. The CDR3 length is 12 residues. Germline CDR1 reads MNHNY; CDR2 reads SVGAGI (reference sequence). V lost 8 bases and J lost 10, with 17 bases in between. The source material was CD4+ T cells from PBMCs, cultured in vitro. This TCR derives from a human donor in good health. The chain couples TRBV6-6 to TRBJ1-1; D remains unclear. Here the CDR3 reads CASAPGPKGAFF. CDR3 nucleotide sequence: TGTGCCAGCGCCCCTGGTCCGAAGGGAGCTTTCTTT.